The 29 T cell receptor beta chains below were found in one sample sequenced in a study of CD8 T cells in ankylosing spondylitis. TCRdb itself ran the 5' RACE reads through MiXCR, one entry per CDR3 protein. The sample carries around 150,000 distinct CDR3 sequences, around 20% recorded once. Sequences were obtained from blood, either unsorted or a sorted T cell fraction (not recorded which). Source of these receptors: a male donor with ankylosing spondylitis or in good health (not recorded which).

There are many counts of this clonotype. This rearrangement joins TRBV28 to TRBJ2-1; D gene unclear. Trimming removed 2 bases from V and 7 bases from J, with 9 bases in between. Germline-derived CDR1 and CDR2 are MDHEN and SYDVKM. CDR3 size: 13 residues. In DNA form, the CDR3 reads TGTGCCAGCAGTTTAGGAGCGATTAATGAGCAGTTCTTC. The encoded protein is CASSLGAINEQFF.

This clonotype was observed at least ten times. The rearrangement links TRBV4-1 to TRBJ2-7, with unresolved D. Per the germline V gene, CDR1 is MGHRA and CDR2 is YSYEKL. Deletions cut 0 bases from V and 7 bases from J, with 13 bases between. This CDR3 is built from 14 residues. CDR3 region: CASSQEVAYREQYF. The CDR3 nucleotides read TGCGCCAGCAGCCAAGAAGTGGCCTATCGGGAGCAGTACTTC.

This clonotype was found many times. This chain links TRBV12-3 or TRBV12-4 with TRBJ2-7, with 10 bases aligning to TRBD2. V dropped 7 bases and J dropped 6; count of bases not matched to a gene: 9. The CDR3 covers 14 residues. This CDR3 is CASTGASGSREQYF. The CDR3 DNA reads TGTGCCAGCACGGGGGCTAGCGGGAGTCGCGAGCAGTACTTC.

This clonotype was seen only a few times. Since a much larger clone is just one base distant, this may be a read error. The rearrangement uses TRBV5-1 and TRBJ2-5; 7 positions agree with TRBD1. Germline CDR1 SGHRS, CDR2 YFSETQ. CDR3 length: 15 amino acids. CDR3 bases: TGCGCCAGCAGCTTAGGACGGGACAGACAAGAGGCCCAGTACTTC. This translates into CASSLGRDRQEAQYF.

This clonotype came up many times. The chain is built from TRBV2 and TRBJ2-1; 7 bases are shared with TRBD1. The CDR3 is made up of 15 amino acids. The trim removed 7 bases at V and 7 bases at J, leaving 13 bases unmatched. Germline CDR1 is SNHLY and CDR2 is FYNNEI. CDR3 in amino acids: CASNRRRTGENEQFF. In nucleotides, the CDR3 is TGTGCCAGCAACCGGCGGCGAACAGGGGAGAATGAGCAGTTCTTC.

The table lists this clonotype with a few counts. The chain's CDR3 is CASSYSRTAPYEQYF. The DNA of the CDR3 is TGTGCCAGCAGTTACTCAAGGACAGCCCCCTACGAGCAGTACTTC. The V call is TRBV6-5, the J call TRBJ2-7; a weak D match, TRBD1 (6 bases). V shed 0 bases and J shed 2 bases, with 11 bases lying between them. This CDR3 has 15 residues. The V gene's germline CDR1 is MNHEY and CDR2 SVGAGI.

The chain is built from TRBV7-3 and TRBJ1-1; TRBD1 is a possible D gene (5 bases). The CDR3 loop spans 15 amino acids. The V and J ends lost 1 base and 5 bases respectively, with 14 bases between them. CDR1 is SGHTA and CDR2 is FQGTGA in the germline V gene. The CDR3 region has the DNA TGTGCCAGCAGCTTAAGCGGGGGTTTGGGTACTGAAGCTTTCTTT. Its translation: CASSLSGGLGTEAFF.

This clonotype was seen only a few times. The chain combines TRBV29-1 with TRBJ2-1; 11 positions agree with TRBD2. The germline V gene encodes CDR1 SQVTM and CDR2 ANQGSEA. CDR3 length: 16 residues. V dropped 6 bases and J dropped 0; count of bases not matched to a gene: 7. This CDR3 is CSVLTSGASSYNEQFF. CDR3 nucleotide sequence: TGCAGCGTCCTGACTAGCGGGGCGAGCTCCTACAATGAGCAGTTCTTC.

This clonotype was picked up many times. The chain combines TRBV5-6 with TRBJ2-3; D not certain. This CDR3 comprises 15 residues. Germline-derived CDR1 and CDR2 are SGHDT and YYEEEE. V dropped 4 bases and J dropped 11 bases, with 23 bases sitting between them. Here the CDR3 reads CASSAGQTPQIRQYF. CDR3 sequence (DNA): TGTGCCAGCAGCGCCGGGCAGACCCCACAGATAAGGCAGTATTTT.

This clonotype was recorded many times. The junction does not match germline at one end; this may be a read error. This sequence joins TRBV5-1 and TRBJ2-2; D is unclear. The CDR3 extends over 14 amino acids. CDR1 SGHRS and CDR2 YFSETQ come from the germline V gene. The CDR3 loop is CASRLEVGTGELFF. As DNA, the CDR3 is TGCGCCAGCAGGTTGGAAGTGGGAACCGGGGAGCTGTTTTTT.

This clonotype turned up a few times. The J gene is TRBJ1-2, the V gene TRBV5-4; 9 bases are a match to TRBD1. V shed 7 bases, J shed 2 bases, and the junction held 15 bases outside the gene matches. This CDR3 has 17 amino acids. Per the germline V gene, CDR1 is SGHNT and CDR2 is YYREEE (reference sequence). CDR3 nucleotides: TGTGCCAGCCGAACCCGGTGGACAGGGGCCCTAAACTATGGCTACACCTTC. This codes for CASRTRWTGALNYGYTF.

This clonotype appeared many times. The rearrangement uses TRBV20-1 and TRBJ2-5; maybe TRBD2 (5 bases). CDR3 length equals 16 residues. Germline V lookup: CDR1 DFQATT, CDR2 SNEGSKA (reference sequence). V was clipped by 4 bases and J by 1 base, with 19 bases between them. The CDR3, as DNA: TGCAGTGCTAACCCCCCGCGGGCGTGGGGCCAAGAGACCCAGTACTTC. This translates into CSANPPRAWGQETQYF.

V usage is TRBV20-1 and J usage is TRBJ2-5; 7 bases align to TRBD2. The CDR3 loop spans 16 amino acids. Germline CDR1 is DFQATT and CDR2 is SNEGSKA (reference sequence). The V gene end was trimmed by 0 bases and the J gene end by 4 bases; junction bases not matched to a gene: 11. The DNA for the CDR3 is TGCAGTGCTAGAGATCCCGTGCGCGGGAGTAGAGAGACCCAGTACTTC. It translates to CSARDPVRGSRETQYF.

This clonotype was observed many times. The chain has TRBV11-2 and TRBJ2-1, with 9 nucleotides matching TRBD2. This CDR3 comprises 16 residues. With 4 bases clipped from V and 8 bases from J, the junction kept 12 bases outside the gene matches. The germline V gene has CDR1 SGHAT and CDR2 FQNNGV. CDR3 nucleotides: TGTGCCAGCAGCTCGGCGGGGCGGGAGGGCCCGTATGAGCAGTTCTTC. It codes for CASSSAGREGPYEQFF.

The chain couples TRBV5-4 to TRBJ1-1; D gene uncertain. Germline values: CDR1 SGHNT, CDR2 YYREEE (reference sequence). The CDR3 runs 16 residues. V was shortened by 2 bases and J by 3 bases, with 17 bases between the two germline ends. The CDR3 sequence is CASSFNLRSSHTEAFF. The CDR3 DNA reads as TGTGCCAGCAGCTTTAATTTGCGGAGCTCACACACTGAAGCTTTCTTT. The variable domain in full, with the rest retrieved from reference TRBV5-4 and TRBJ1-1, is ETGVTQSPTHLIKTRGQQVTLRCSSQSGHNTVSWYQQALGQGPQFIFQYYREEENGRGNFPPRFSGLQFPNYSSELNVNALELDDSALYLCASSFNLRSSHTEAFFGQGTRLTVV.

The rearrangement joins TRBV28 to TRBJ2-5, with 7 bases aligning to TRBD1. Germline V gives CDR1 MDHEN, CDR2 SYDVKM. V lost 5 bases and J lost 10; bases outside the gene matches: 13. The CDR3 totals 14 residues. The CDR3 loop is CASSRPGQTLSQYF. The CDR3 bases are TGTGCCAGCAGTCGGCCGGGACAGACCTTAAGCCAGTACTTC.

The chain joins TRBV6-2 or TRBV6-3 to TRBJ2-7; TRBD1 matches at 8 bases. The CDR3 sequence is 17 residues long. Trimming at V came to 4 bases and at J to 4 bases, leaving 15 bases not matched to a gene. Germline loops: CDR1 MNHEY, CDR2 SVGEGT. The CDR3 region has the DNA TGTGCCAGCAGTTCACTGATGGTGGCAGGGGGCAAGTACGAGCAGTACTTC. This codes for CASSSLMVAGGKYEQYF.

This clonotype was found many times. The chain has TRBV29-1 and TRBJ2-1; TRBD1 agrees at 8 bases. The V gene's germline CDR1 is SQVTM and CDR2 ANQGSEA. This CDR3 contains 17 residues. The V gene end was trimmed by 4 bases and the J gene end by 1 base; junction bases not matched to a gene: 12. The CDR3 spells CSVVVPETGVSYNEQFF. Here the CDR3 DNA reads TGCAGCGTTGTCGTGCCAGAGACAGGGGTATCCTACAATGAGCAGTTCTTC.

Here the CDR3 reads CASSEAVEQFF. CDR3 nucleotides: TGTGCCAGCAGTGAAGCCGTTGAGCAGTTCTTC. The chain combines TRBV2 with TRBJ2-1; D ambiguous. Germline V CDR1 and CDR2: SNHLY, FYNNEI. V dropped 0 bases and J dropped 9 bases, with 3 bases sitting between them. This CDR3 is built from 11 residues.

The chain's CDR3 is CASSHGLAGGHTGELFF. The CDR3, as DNA: TGCGCCAGCAGCCATGGGCTAGCGGGAGGTCACACCGGGGAGCTGTTTTTT. This chain links TRBV4-1 with TRBJ2-2; 11 nucleotides match TRBD2. The CDR3 totals 17 residues. Trimming removed 3 bases from V and 3 bases from J; junction bases left unmatched: 6. Per the germline V gene, CDR1 is MGHRA and CDR2 is YSYEKL.

This clonotype was counted only a few times. The chain joins TRBV7-2 to TRBJ2-3; possible D gene TRBD1, 5 bases. V was clipped by 5 bases and J by 6 bases, with 12 bases between them. Germline CDR1 and CDR2: SGHTA and FQGNSA. The CDR3 covers 13 residues. The CDR3 sequence is CASSGLGVDTQYF. In nucleotides, the CDR3 is TGTGCCAGCAGCGGGCTAGGGGTCGATACGCAGTATTTT.

This clonotype was counted at least ten times. This chain uses TRBV30 with TRBJ1-6; D unclear. The germline CDR1 and CDR2 sequences are GTSNPN and SVGIG (reference sequence). V lost 1 base and J lost 9, with 13 bases in between. The CDR3 contains 14 residues. The CDR3 nucleotides read TGTGCCTGGAGTGACCGGACTTGGGGTTCACCCCTCCACTTT. This gives the protein CAWSDRTWGSPLHF.

The sample holds a few counts of this clonotype. Its ends do not fully match the called genes, so a read error is possible. The chain combines TRBV7-9 with TRBJ1-1, with D uncertain. This CDR3 is built from 12 residues. Germline V gene sequence: CDR1 SEHNR, CDR2 FQNEAQ (reference sequence). The CDR3 here is CTSSLGLGKAFF. The CDR3 nucleotides read TGTACCAGCAGCTTAGGTCTGGGGAAAGCTTTCTTT.

This clonotype was seen ten or more times. The V gene is TRBV5-1, the J gene TRBJ2-2, with 10 bases matching TRBD2. The CDR3 extends over 17 amino acids. V dropped 2 bases and J dropped 2; count of bases not matched to a gene: 6. CDR1 is SGHRS, CDR2 YFSETQ, per germline. DNA for the CDR3: TGCGCCAGCAGCTTAAAGCGGGAGGGCCTCAACACCGGGGAGCTGTTTTTT. Its translation is CASSLKREGLNTGELFF.

This clonotype has at least ten counts. The rearrangement joins TRBV28 to TRBJ1-5, with 8 bases aligning to TRBD1. Germline CDR1 and CDR2: MDHEN and SYDVKM. The CDR3 loop spans 15 amino acids. With 3 bases clipped from V and 5 bases from J, the junction kept 6 bases outside the gene matches. CDR3 region: CASSFPGQDDQPQHF. The CDR3 coding sequence is TGTGCCAGCAGTTTTCCGGGACAGGACGATCAGCCCCAGCATTTT.

This clonotype was counted between two and nine times. The chain links TRBV20-1 to TRBJ2-7, with 7 bases matching TRBD2. Per the germline V gene, CDR1 is DFQATT and CDR2 is SNEGSKA (reference sequence). CDR3 length: 17 residues. J lost 3 bases, V lost 4 bases, and 18 bases had no gene match. For the CDR3, the DNA is TGCAGTGCTACGAACCGGGACTATTCGAAACAAGACTACGAGCAGTACTTC. As protein: CSATNRDYSKQDYEQYF.

At least ten counts were recorded for this clonotype. The chain joins TRBV20-1 to TRBJ2-3, with D tentatively TRBD2 (6 bases). The germline gives CDR1 DFQATT, CDR2 SNEGSKA (reference sequence). CDR3 length: 16 residues. The V gene lost 0 bases and the J gene lost 2 bases, with 15 bases spanning the gap. The CDR3 here is CSARDYNSGYTDTQYF. As DNA, the CDR3 is TGCAGTGCTAGAGACTATAATAGCGGATACACAGATACGCAGTATTTT.

This clonotype occurred many times. The chain has TRBV4-2 and TRBJ1-1; tentative D call: TRBD1 (6 bases). Germline lookup yields CDR1 LGHNA and CDR2 YNFKEQ. CDR3 size: 15 residues. V lost 0 bases to trimming and J lost 0 bases, with 8 bases between them. The CDR3 sequence is CASSQEGHLNTEAFF. Written as DNA, the CDR3 is TGTGCCAGCAGCCAAGAGGGACACTTGAACACTGAAGCTTTCTTT.

The rearrangement joins TRBV7-9 to TRBJ2-5, with unresolved D. CDR1 is SEHNR and CDR2 is FQNEAQ in the germline V gene (reference sequence). Trimming left V 5 bases short and J 7 bases short, with 8 bases between. The CDR3 extends over 11 amino acids. CDR3 sequence (DNA): TGTGCCAGCAGCCGCGTCGGGACCCAGTACTTC. It encodes CASSRVGTQYF. The variable domain in full, with the rest retrieved from reference TRBV7-9 and TRBJ2-5, is DTGVSQNPRHKITKRGQNVTFRCDPISEHNRLYWYRQTLGQGPEFLTYFQNEAQLEKSRLLSDRFSAERPKGSFSTLEIQRTEQGDSAMYLCASSRVGTQYFGPGTRLLVL.